This TCR beta chain emerged from a study of CD8+CD57+ T cells in acquired aplastic anemia. Across the whole study: Sorted cells (CD4+ and CD8+) yielded DNA amounts that averaged about 3.1 ug. Healthy donor sequencing depth: 10 million to 10.8 million CD4+, under 14 million CD8+ reads.

Study-wide results and limits: Fewer than 35 CD8+ CDR3 sequences occurred in both the patients and the controls.

With regard to this clonotype: Antigen specificity is unknown.

The TCR beta profiling, which covered VDJ combination and CDR3 sequence, was carried out using genomic DNA as the template. TCRdb analysed the reads with MiXCR anew, one entry per CDR3 protein. The sample comprises a few hundred thousand distinct CDR3 sequences, around 63% of which are singletons, and approximately 30% rests with the top ten. Germline CDR1 is SGHVS and CDR2 is FQNEAQ. V lost 3 bases and J lost 7, with 7 bases in between. The CDR3 length is 13 residues. This receptor was identified in a human donor in good health. The rearrangement uses TRBV7-8 and TRBJ1-6; no definite D call. The sequenced sample consisted of sorted CD4+, CD8+, or CD8+CD57+ T cells (not recorded which) from PBMCs. CDR3 in DNA: TGTGCCAGCAGCTTCGAGTGGAATTCACCCCTCCACTTT. It codes for CASSFEWNSPLHF.